In its sample, the clone carrying this T cell receptor (beta chain) was seen a few times. TCRdb re-called the 5' RACE reads through MiXCR, storing one row per CDR3 protein. Here the sample spans some 91,000 distinct CDR3 sequences, 13% being singletons. The source of the sample is a study of early T cells in non-severe SARS-CoV-2 infection. This CDR3 has 17 amino acids. Germline values: CDR1 MNHEY, CDR2 SVGEGT. The V gene lost 6 bases and the J gene lost 1 base, with 18 bases spanning the gap. This chain uses TRBV6-2 or TRBV6-3 with TRBJ2-2; D may correspond to TRBD1 or TRBD2 (6 bases each). The material sequenced was whole blood. The clonotype was recovered from an adult who was a healthcare worker with PCR-confirmed SARS-CoV-2 infection or an uninfected control (not recorded which). This CDR3 reads CASSAPPQGGNTGELFF. CDR3 nucleotides: TGTGCCAGCAGCGCCCCCCCACAGGGAGGGAACACCGGGGAGCTGTTTTTT.